Each of the 16 T cell receptor beta chains below was sequenced from the same sample in a study of a mutant IDH1 vaccine in newly diagnosed glioma. This table comes from immunoSEQ multiplex PCR, and its TCRdb copy is limited to in-frame clones, with some not included. The profile shows around 60,000 clones, about four fifths of them singletons. The time point: week 35, safety follow-up. One vaccine dose held 300 ug of mutant IDH1 20-mer peptide and came with topical imiquimod. These receptors have no known antigen. This specimen consisted of PBMCs, obtained from a glioma patient whose treatment included an IDH1 peptide vaccine. These receptors were obtained from a man aged 40-55 years with glioma.

The chain combines TRBV5-1 with TRBJ2-5; possible D gene TRBD1, 6 bases. CDR3 length: 12 residues. CDR1 is SGHRS and CDR2 is YFSETQ in the germline V gene. V lost 2 bases to trimming and J lost 5 bases, with 7 bases between them. In DNA, the CDR3 is TGCGCCAGCAGCTTAGACAGGGAGACCCAGTACTTC. This translates into CASSLDRETQYF.

The rearrangement uses TRBV11-2 and TRBJ2-1; tentatively, D is TRBD2 (6 bases). This CDR3 comprises 15 residues. Per the germline V gene, CDR1 is SGHAT and CDR2 is FQNNGV. The V and J ends lost 5 bases and 6 bases respectively, with 17 bases between them. CDR3 loop: CASSPRRGSGNEQFF. CDR3 sequence (DNA): TGTGCCAGCAGCCCCCGGCGGGGTAGCGGCAATGAGCAGTTCTTC.

The chain is built from TRBV5-6 and TRBJ1-2; D unresolved. The length of the CDR3 is 17 residues. V lost 1 base and J lost 3, with 19 bases in between. The germline V gene encodes CDR1 SGHDT and CDR2 YYEEEE. Written as DNA, the CDR3 is TGTGCCAGCAGCTTGTCTTACTTAGGGATTAATGACTATGGCTACACCTTC. Its protein product is CASSLSYLGINDYGYTF.

The chain is built from TRBV9 and TRBJ1-2; 7 nucleotides match TRBD1. Germline CDR1 SGDLS, CDR2 YYNGEE. This CDR3 comprises 12 residues. Trimming at V came to 0 bases and at J to 8 bases, leaving 1 base not matched to a gene. CDR3 loop: CASSVGQGGYTF. For the CDR3, the DNA is TGTGCCAGCAGCGTAGGACAGGGCGGCTACACCTTC.

The rearrangement links TRBV5-4 to TRBJ1-1; 9 positions agree with TRBD1. Germline-derived CDR1 and CDR2 are SGHNT and YYREEE (reference sequence). This CDR3 comprises 13 residues. The V gene end was trimmed by 4 bases and the J gene end by 12 bases; junction bases not matched to a gene: 10. The CDR3 loop is CASSQPDRGGSFF. The CDR3 bases are TGTGCCAGCAGCCAGCCGGACAGGGGAGGATCTTTCTTT.

Only one count was recorded for this clone. The chain uses TRBV7-8 and TRBJ2-7; tentatively, D is TRBD2 (6 bases). CDR1 and CDR2 (germline): SGHVS, FQNEAQ. The ends were cut back, 1 base at V and 3 bases at J, with 25 bases in the middle. The CDR3 is made up of 19 amino acids. The CDR3 DNA is TGTGCCAGCAGCTTAGAATCGACGCGCCCGGGAGTCATTGACTACGAGCAGTACTTC. Amino acids: CASSLESTRPGVIDYEQYF.

This clone has just one count. The CDR3 DNA reads as TGTGCCAGCTCACCTTTCCCGACAGCTAACTATGGCTACACCTTC. This encodes CASSPFPTANYGYTF. The gene calls are TRBV18 and TRBJ1-2; perhaps TRBD1 as D (5 bases). V was pared by 3 bases and J by 0 bases, with 11 bases between. Germline CDR1 reads KGHSH; CDR2 reads LQKENI. The length of the CDR3 is 15 residues.

J is TRBJ2-3 and V is TRBV5-1, with TRBD2 identical over 9 bases. The trim removed 3 bases at V and 0 bases at J, leaving 5 bases unmatched. Germline CDR1 reads SGHRS; CDR2 reads YFSETQ. The CDR3 loop spans 16 amino acids. Here the CDR3 DNA reads TGCGCCAGCAGCTGGGGACTAGCATCTAGCACAGATACGCAGTATTTT. Protein sequence: CASSWGLASSTDTQYF.

The rearrangement links TRBV6-5 to TRBJ1-2, with 8 bases that match TRBD1. J was trimmed by 7 bases and V by 0 bases; bases with no gene match: 7. CDR3 length: 15 amino acids. In germline, CDR1 is MNHEY, CDR2 SVGAGI. The chain's CDR3 is CASSYSGGQGVGYTF. CDR3 nucleotides: TGTGCCAGCAGTTACTCGGGAGGACAGGGCGTTGGCTACACCTTC.

This clone showed up just a few times. Written as DNA, the CDR3 is TGTGCCAGCAGTGCCCTAGCGAACGGGGAGCTGTTTTTT. Its translation is CASSALANGELFF. The chain links TRBV6-4 to TRBJ2-2; D is perhaps TRBD2 (6 bases). The germline V gene has CDR1 MRHNA and CDR2 SNTAGT. The CDR3 spans 13 residues. Trimming shortened V by 4 bases and J by 7 bases, and 10 bases separated the two germline ends.

This clone has just one count. V gene TRBV19 combines with J gene TRBJ1-5, with D possibly being TRBD1 (6 bases). The V and J ends lost 7 bases and 0 bases respectively, with 19 bases between them. The CDR3 sequence is 17 residues long. Germline V gives CDR1 LNHDA, CDR2 SQIVND (reference sequence). CDR3 amino acids: CASTRGGGAYSNQPQHF. CDR3 sequence (DNA): TGTGCCAGTACCCGAGGGGGTGGGGCCTATAGCAATCAGCCCCAGCATTTT.

The chain joins TRBV4-2 to TRBJ1-1; D unclear. Trimming left V 1 base short and J 0 bases short, with 9 bases between. The V gene's germline CDR1 is LGHNA and CDR2 YNFKEQ. There are 15 residues in the CDR3. CDR3 in amino acids: CASSQGAGMNTEAFF. The CDR3 DNA sequence: TGTGCCAGCAGCCAAGGAGCTGGGATGAACACTGAAGCTTTCTTT.

V is TRBV6-1 and J is TRBJ1-5; D gene uncertain. CDR3 size: 15 residues. The V and J ends lost 2 bases and 0 bases respectively, with 8 bases between them. The germline CDR1 and CDR2 sequences are MNHNS and SASEGT. CDR3 sequence (DNA): TGTGCCAGCAGTGAAAATCCCTATAGCAATCAGCCCCAGCATTTT. It translates to CASSENPYSNQPQHF.

This chain uses TRBV5-6 with TRBJ2-3; 12 bases map to TRBD2. This CDR3 comprises 18 residues. CDR1 is SGHDT and CDR2 is YYEEEE in the germline V gene. V gave up 3 bases and J gave up 2 bases; unmatched junction bases: 10. The CDR3 region is CASSYLAGGRPDTDTQYF. The CDR3 nucleotides are TGTGCCAGCAGCTACCTAGCGGGGGGGCGCCCAGACACAGATACGCAGTATTTT.

This clone has more than one count but fewer than ten. This rearrangement joins TRBV27 to TRBJ1-5; D not resolved. Trimming cost V 3 bases and J 11 bases, with 14 bases left between them. Per germline, CDR1 MNHEY and CDR2 SMNVEV (reference sequence). The CDR3 is made up of 13 amino acids. CDR3: CASSLPGSSAQHF. The CDR3, as DNA: TGTGCCAGCAGTTTGCCCGGCAGTTCGGCCCAGCATTTT.

The V gene is TRBV5-1, the J gene TRBJ1-1; D remains ambiguous. The germline CDR1 and CDR2 sequences are SGHRS and YFSETQ. The CDR3 is 16 residues long. Trimming removed 0 bases at V and 4 bases at J, with 16 bases between. CDR3 in amino acids: CASSLGGGERVTEAFF. In DNA, the CDR3 is TGCGCCAGCAGCTTGGGCGGCGGGGAGCGGGTCACTGAAGCTTTCTTT.